The text below deals with one T cell receptor beta chain. Its cognate antigen is unknown. Only in-frame clones appear in the TCRdb table, and some are missing; sequencing was by immunoSEQ multiplex PCR. The profile shows about 84,000 clones, 75% to 90% of them singletons. The record originates from a study of OX40 agonist ivuxolimab in advanced cancers. Study conclusions and caveats: Certain nonresponders likewise exhibited a low normalized T-cell clonal expansion. The average count of expanded clones was higher among CD8+ T cells than among CD4+. At doses 0.1 to 3.0 mg/kg, CD4+ and CD8+ clones expanded.

Looked up from germline, CDR1 is SGDLS and CDR2 is YYNGEE. V lost 4 bases and J lost 1, with 14 bases in between. This CDR3 is 16 amino acids long. People who had autoimmune disease history or systemic immunosuppression were excluded. The rearrangement joins TRBV9 to TRBJ2-2, with D unclear. The receptor was isolated from an adult with an advanced solid tumor such as melanoma, head and neck, liver or kidney cancer. The sequencing used CD4+ or CD8+ T cells sorted from blood, collected in a trial of the OX40 agonist ivuxolimab. CDR3 coding DNA: TGTGCCAGCAGCCCTCCGGGTCGGAGGAACACCGGGGAGCTGTTTTTT. Residues: CASSPPGRRNTGELFF.